This is a list of T cell receptor beta chains from one sample in a study of cytomegalovirus exposure and HLA in healthy donors. Profiling relied on immunoSEQ multiplex PCR, and the TCRdb table lists in-frame clones only, not all of them. The sample lists 120,000 to 150,000 clones; around nine tenths were seen once. Input material: PBMCs. The receptor set was obtained from a woman between 18 and 29 years old in good health and CMV-seropositive. Each CDR3 is given without its conserved first and last residue. A D gene is named only where the DNA matches it firmly.

d_call: -
j_call: TRBJ1-1
v_call: TRBV30
cdr3_aa: AWTEPELNTEAF

d_call: TRBD2
j_call: TRBJ2-1
v_call: TRBV5-4
cdr3_aa: ASLRLAGDREQF

d_call: -
j_call: TRBJ2-1
v_call: TRBV11-2
cdr3_aa: ASSLSGGGYNEQF

d_call: -
j_call: TRBJ2-1
v_call: TRBV27
cdr3_aa: ASSLFSFRENHEQF

d_call: -
j_call: TRBJ2-7
v_call: TRBV4-3
cdr3_aa: ASSQGSPFYEQY

d_call: -
j_call: TRBJ2-3
v_call: TRBV5-6
cdr3_aa: ASRLSDTQY

d_call: TRBD2
j_call: TRBJ2-1
v_call: TRBV28
cdr3_aa: ATRSGTYNEQF

d_call: -
j_call: TRBJ2-7
v_call: TRBV29-1
cdr3_aa: SVYNLISGRGLNAYEQY

d_call: TRBD1
j_call: TRBJ1-5
v_call: TRBV27
cdr3_aa: ASSPTPTGGGLHQPQH

d_call: -
j_call: TRBJ2-2
v_call: TRBV7-6
cdr3_aa: ASSSSVTGELF

d_call: -
j_call: TRBJ2-4
v_call: TRBV11-2
cdr3_aa: ASSSGFLGQNIQY

d_call: TRBD1
j_call: TRBJ1-4
v_call: TRBV6-5
cdr3_aa: ASSYSPTGGLELF

d_call: TRBD2
j_call: TRBJ2-1
v_call: TRBV19
cdr3_aa: ASSMWEGYNEQF

d_call: -
j_call: TRBJ1-3
v_call: TRBV6-4
cdr3_aa: ASKAEDSSGNTIY

d_call: TRBD2
j_call: TRBJ2-1
v_call: TRBV28
cdr3_aa: ASSWTSGRVEQF

d_call: TRBD1
j_call: TRBJ2-7
v_call: TRBV23-1
cdr3_aa: ASGRDRGYEQY

d_call: -
j_call: TRBJ1-1
v_call: TRBV5-4
cdr3_aa: ASSLDRRGMNTEAF

d_call: TRBD1
j_call: TRBJ2-7
v_call: TRBV5-4
cdr3_aa: ASSSRQGIVHEQY

d_call: -
j_call: TRBJ2-7
v_call: TRBV2
cdr3_aa: ASSDRGSDYEQY

d_call: TRBD1
j_call: TRBJ1-1
v_call: TRBV28
cdr3_aa: ASSIRQGMNTEAF

d_call: -
j_call: TRBJ1-2
v_call: TRBV11-3
cdr3_aa: ASSSRTVGYT